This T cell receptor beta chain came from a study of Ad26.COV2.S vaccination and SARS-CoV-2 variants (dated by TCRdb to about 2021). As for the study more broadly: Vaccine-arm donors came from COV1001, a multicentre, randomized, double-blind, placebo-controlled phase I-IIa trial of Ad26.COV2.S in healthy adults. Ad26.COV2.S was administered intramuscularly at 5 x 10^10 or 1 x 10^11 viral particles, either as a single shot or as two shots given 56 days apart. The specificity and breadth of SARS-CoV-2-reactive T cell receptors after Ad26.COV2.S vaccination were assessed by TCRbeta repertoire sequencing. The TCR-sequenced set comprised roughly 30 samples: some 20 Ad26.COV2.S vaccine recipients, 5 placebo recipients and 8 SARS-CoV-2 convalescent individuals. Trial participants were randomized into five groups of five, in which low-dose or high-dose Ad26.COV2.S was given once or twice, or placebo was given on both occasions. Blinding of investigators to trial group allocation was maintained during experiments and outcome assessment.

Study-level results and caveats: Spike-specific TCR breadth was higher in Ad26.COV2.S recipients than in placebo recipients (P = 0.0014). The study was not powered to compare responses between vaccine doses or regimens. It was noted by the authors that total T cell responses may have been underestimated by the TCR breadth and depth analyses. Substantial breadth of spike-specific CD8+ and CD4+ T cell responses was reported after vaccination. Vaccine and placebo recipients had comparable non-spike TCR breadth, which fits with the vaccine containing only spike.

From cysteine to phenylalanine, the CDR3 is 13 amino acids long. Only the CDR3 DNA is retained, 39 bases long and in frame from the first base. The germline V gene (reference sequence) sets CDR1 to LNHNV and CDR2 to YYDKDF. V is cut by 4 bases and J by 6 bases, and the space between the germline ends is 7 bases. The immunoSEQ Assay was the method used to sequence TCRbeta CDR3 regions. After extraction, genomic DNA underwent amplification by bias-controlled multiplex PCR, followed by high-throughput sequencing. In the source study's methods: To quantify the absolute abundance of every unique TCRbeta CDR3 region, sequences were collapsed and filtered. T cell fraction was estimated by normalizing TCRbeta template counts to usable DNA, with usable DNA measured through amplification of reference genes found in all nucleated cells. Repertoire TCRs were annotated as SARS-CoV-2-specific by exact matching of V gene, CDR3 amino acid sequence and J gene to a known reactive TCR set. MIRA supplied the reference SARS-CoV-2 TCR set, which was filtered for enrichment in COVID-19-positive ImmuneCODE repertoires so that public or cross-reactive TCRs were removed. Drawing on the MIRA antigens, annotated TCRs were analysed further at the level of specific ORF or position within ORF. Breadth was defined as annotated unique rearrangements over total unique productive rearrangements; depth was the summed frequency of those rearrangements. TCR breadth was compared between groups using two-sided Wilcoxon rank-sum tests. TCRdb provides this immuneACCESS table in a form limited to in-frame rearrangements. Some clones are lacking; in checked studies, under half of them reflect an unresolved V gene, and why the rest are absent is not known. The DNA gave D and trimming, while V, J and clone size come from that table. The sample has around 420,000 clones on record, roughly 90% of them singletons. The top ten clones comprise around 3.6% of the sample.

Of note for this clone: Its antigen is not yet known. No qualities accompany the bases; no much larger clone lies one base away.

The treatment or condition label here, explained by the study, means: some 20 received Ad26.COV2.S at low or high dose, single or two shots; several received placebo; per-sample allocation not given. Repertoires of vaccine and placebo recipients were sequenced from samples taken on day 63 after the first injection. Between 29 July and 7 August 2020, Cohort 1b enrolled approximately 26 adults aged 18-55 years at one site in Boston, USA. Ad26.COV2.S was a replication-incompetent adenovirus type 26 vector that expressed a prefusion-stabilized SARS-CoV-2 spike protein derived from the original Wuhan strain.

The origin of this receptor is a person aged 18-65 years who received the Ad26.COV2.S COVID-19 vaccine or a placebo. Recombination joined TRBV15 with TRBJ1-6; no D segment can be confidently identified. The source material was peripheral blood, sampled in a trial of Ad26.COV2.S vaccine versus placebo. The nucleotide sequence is TGTGCCACCAGCAATCTTCCTAATTCACCCCTCCACTTT. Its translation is CATSNLPNSPLHF.